This TCR beta chain was identified in a study of technical replicates of blood from a few donors. V was cut by 2 bases and J by 2 bases, with 13 bases left in between. The germline CDR1 and CDR2 sequences are MNHEY and SMNVEV (reference sequence). This CDR3 has 16 amino acids. TCRdb keeps only in-frame clones here, not all; method: immunoSEQ multiplex PCR. The sample lists 85,000 to 100,000 clones, roughly 95% occurring once. The TCR was taken from a human donor in good health. Source material: T cells isolated from PBMCs. The gene calls are TRBV27 and TRBJ1-5; D not certain. This CDR3 is CASSLAGVGGNQPQHF. The CDR3 bases are TGTGCCAGCAGTTTAGCCGGGGTCGGGGGCAATCAGCCCCAGCATTTT.